A single T cell receptor beta chain is shown here with its context. This table comes from immunoSEQ multiplex PCR, and its TCRdb copy is limited to in-frame clones, with some not included. The sample contains some 82,000 clones, approximately 97% of which appear only once. The V gene's germline CDR1 is SEHNR and CDR2 FQNEAQ (reference sequence). The CDR3 totals 12 residues. Trimming shortened V by 1 base and J by 12 bases, and 10 bases separated the two germline ends. This record comes from a study of technical replicates of blood from several donors. This TCR was recovered from a human donor in good health. Input material: T cells isolated from PBMCs. This chain connects TRBV7-9 to TRBJ2-1, with D possibly being TRBD2 (5 bases). The CDR3 protein is CASSLGAAGQFF. The CDR3 coding sequence is TGTGCCAGCAGCTTAGGGGCGGCGGGGCAGTTCTTC.